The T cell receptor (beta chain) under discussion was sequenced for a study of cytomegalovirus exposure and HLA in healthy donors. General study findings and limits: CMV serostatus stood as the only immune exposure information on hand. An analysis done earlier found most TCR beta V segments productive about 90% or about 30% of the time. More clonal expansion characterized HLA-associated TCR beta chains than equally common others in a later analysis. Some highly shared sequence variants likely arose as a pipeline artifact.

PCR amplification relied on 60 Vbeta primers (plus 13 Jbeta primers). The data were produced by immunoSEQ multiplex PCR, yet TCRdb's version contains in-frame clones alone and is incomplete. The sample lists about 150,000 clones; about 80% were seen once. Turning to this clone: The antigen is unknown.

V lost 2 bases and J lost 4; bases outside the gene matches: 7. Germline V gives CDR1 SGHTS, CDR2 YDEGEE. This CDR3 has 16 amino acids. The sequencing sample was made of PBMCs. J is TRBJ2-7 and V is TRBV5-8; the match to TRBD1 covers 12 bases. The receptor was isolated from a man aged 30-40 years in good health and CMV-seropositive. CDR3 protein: CASSLTGTGGRYEQYF. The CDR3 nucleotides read TGTGCCAGCAGCTTAACCGGGACAGGGGGCAGGTACGAGCAGTACTTC.